This T cell receptor (beta chain) was captured by sequencing in a study of T-cell reconstitution after alpha-beta-depleted transplantation in children. Study-level findings and limits: It was reported that alpha-beta T cells came from several hundred expanded graft clones (about two months after transplant).

Preparation of the TCRbeta library used unique molecular identifiers. TCRdb itself ran the PCR reads through MiXCR, one entry per CDR3 protein. The sample comprises 530,000 or so distinct CDR3 sequences, 20% to 30% of which are singletons, and around 36% rests with the top ten. About this clonotype itself: Its target is unknown.

The germline gives CDR1 SGHAT, CDR2 FQNNGV. The CDR3 is 15 residues long. Between the trimmed V and J ends, which lost 1 base and 9 bases, there was a span of 16 bases. The J gene is TRBJ2-1, the V gene TRBV11-2; no clear D. Sample: PBMCs, taken before TCRalphabeta/CD19-depleted stem cell transplant. The receptor comes from a boy under two years old with Wiskott-Aldrich syndrome, due to receive a stem cell transplant. The CDR3 DNA reads as TGTGCCAGCAGCTTAGTGGCACCGAATCCCGGTGAGCAGTTCTTC. This codes for CASSLVAPNPGEQFF. Full variable domain (missing parts from reference TRBV11-2 and TRBJ2-1): EAGVAQSPRYKIIEKRQSVAFWCNPISGHATLYWYQQILGQGPKLLIQFQNNGVVDDSQLPKDRFSAERLKGVDSTLKIQPAKLEDSAVYLCASSLVAPNPGEQFFGPGTRLTVL.